One and the same sample provided the 14 T cell receptor beta chains below, sequenced in a study of T cells in Graves' hyperthyroidism and ophthalmopathy. What was amplified from RNA transcripts were TCR beta CDR3 regions. When the TCR CDR3 underwent first-round RT-PCR, the HTBI primer set was used. TCRdb called the multiplex PCR reads again in MiXCR, with one record for every CDR3 protein. The sample contains 550,000 to 700,000 distinct CDR3 sequences, about 15% of which appear only once. Specimen: blood. The source is a middle-aged woman with Graves' ophthalmopathy.

In its sample, this clonotype was seen many times. The chain is built from TRBV6-2 or TRBV6-3 and TRBJ2-7; D is perhaps TRBD1 (6 bases). This CDR3 is built from 17 residues. The V gene lost 8 bases and the J gene lost 7 bases, with 30 bases spanning the gap. Germline CDR1 is MNHEY and CDR2 is SVGEGT. In DNA, the CDR3 is TGTGCCAGCCCTTACGCCCAGGGGAGCCCTGGTGTTGGGGAGCAGTACTTC. Translated: CASPYAQGSPGVGEQYF.

This clonotype was seen many times. The chain recombines TRBV7-9 with TRBJ1-1; D is perhaps TRBD1 (6 bases). The CDR3 is 16 residues long. Germline CDR1 reads SEHNR; CDR2 reads FQNEAQ (reference sequence). The V and J ends lost 6 bases and 2 bases respectively, with 19 bases between them. Here the CDR3 reads CASRSGLGRGNTEAFF. The CDR3 nucleotides are TGTGCCAGCAGGTCGGGTCTCGGCAGGGGAAACACTGAAGCTTTCTTT.

This clonotype showed up just a few times. With a much larger clone just one base away, this may be a read error. This likely comes from a read error, as the CDR3 has no conserved phenylalanine or tryptophan at its end. V gene TRBV6-2 or TRBV6-3 combines with J gene TRBJ1-1; D unclear. Between the trimmed V and J ends, which lost 2 bases and 3 bases, there was a span of 7 bases. CDR1 is MNHEY, CDR2 SVGEGT, per germline. The CDR3 extends over 13 amino acids. The DNA of the CDR3 is TGTGCCAGCAGTTACGTCCTGGACACTGAAGCTTTCCTT. This codes for CASSYVLDTEAFL.

This sequence joins TRBV11-2 and TRBJ2-7, with D perhaps TRBD1 (5 bases). Trimming took off 0 bases at V and 3 bases at J, with 12 bases between the two ends. CDR3 length: 15 amino acids. The germline CDR1 and CDR2 sequences are SGHAT and FQNNGV. The CDR3 nucleotides are TGTGCCAGCAGCTTAGACAGGGTTAGGTTCTACGAGCAGTACTTC. Protein: CASSLDRVRFYEQYF.

This chain uses TRBV30 with TRBJ2-7; D is perhaps TRBD2 (5 bases). Deletions cut 3 bases from V and 8 bases from J, with 17 bases between. In germline, CDR1 is GTSNPN, CDR2 SVGIG (reference sequence). This CDR3 has 13 amino acids. The CDR3 DNA sequence: TGTGCCTGGAGGCCCGCGGGTTCGAGGAAGCAGTACTTC. It yields the protein CAWRPAGSRKQYF.

The chain carries TRBV4-1 and TRBJ2-7; 10 nucleotides match TRBD2. This CDR3 contains 14 residues. CDR1 is MGHRA and CDR2 is YSYEKL in the germline V gene. Trimming cost V 3 bases and J 3 bases; bases outside gene matches: 2. CDR3 in amino acids: CASSQGLAYYEQYF. CDR3 DNA sequence: TGCGCCAGCAGCCAGGGACTAGCGTACTACGAGCAGTACTTC.

This clonotype has at least ten counts. The rearrangement joins TRBV28 to TRBJ2-7, with a possible D match to TRBD1 (5 bases). This CDR3 comprises 15 residues. Per germline, CDR1 MDHEN and CDR2 SYDVKM. The V end lost 3 bases, the J end lost 4 bases, and 16 bases lay between the germline ends. The CDR3 nucleotides read TGTGCCAGCAGTTTCATACTGAGACAGAGATACGAGCAGTACTTC. Translating gives CASSFILRQRYEQYF.

This clonotype was recorded at least ten times. CDR3 sequence reads: CSASPTGSSYEQYF. The CDR3 DNA is TGCAGCGCCTCGCCGACAGGGTCCTCGTACGAGCAGTACTTC. The chain recombines TRBV29-1 with TRBJ2-7, with 7 bases identical to TRBD1. Germline V gene sequence: CDR1 SQVTM, CDR2 ANQGSEA. The V segment lost 7 bases and the J segment 4 bases; nucleotides outside the gene matches: 13. The CDR3 is 14 amino acids.

This clonotype was seen ten or more times. The V call is TRBV28, the J call TRBJ1-2, with 7 bases matching TRBD1. The CDR3 totals 14 residues. Germline V gives CDR1 MDHEN, CDR2 SYDVKM. With 6 bases clipped from V and 4 bases from J, the junction kept 8 bases outside the gene matches. CDR3 protein: CASSSPDRRYGYTF. The CDR3 region has the DNA TGTGCCAGCAGCTCCCCGGACAGGCGCTATGGCTACACCTTC.

This clonotype appeared a few times. V and J are TRBV6-5 and TRBJ2-4; 7 nucleotides align to TRBD2. The trim removed 4 bases at V and 7 bases at J, leaving 7 bases unmatched. Germline V gene data show CDR1 as MNHEY and CDR2 as SVGAGI. CDR3 length equals 14 residues. For the CDR3, the DNA is TGTGCCAGCAGTTTGGAGGGAGGGCCTAACATTCAGTACTTC. Amino acids: CASSLEGGPNIQYF.

This chain connects TRBV10-3 to TRBJ2-7; tentatively, D is TRBD1 (6 bases). Trimming took off 8 bases at V and 0 bases at J, with 11 bases between the two ends. Looked up from germline, CDR1 is ENHRY and CDR2 is SYGVKD. This CDR3 has 13 amino acids. The chain's CDR3 is CAIAGTTSYEQYF. The CDR3 coding sequence is TGTGCCATCGCCGGGACAACCTCCTACGAGCAGTACTTC.

The chain carries TRBV30 and TRBJ2-4; D call uncertain. Germline V gene data show CDR1 as GTSNPN and CDR2 as SVGIG (reference sequence). Trimming stripped 2 bases from V and 8 bases from J, with 10 bases between. This CDR3 spans 12 amino acids. This CDR3 reads CAWSWRGDIQYF. The DNA of the CDR3 is TGTGCCTGGAGTTGGCGTGGGGACATTCAGTACTTC. The full variable domain, in which reference TRBV30 and TRBJ2-4 provide the parts outside the CDR3, is SQTIHQWPATLVQPVGSPLSLECTVEGTSNPNLYWYRQAAGRGLQLLFYSVGIGQISSEVPQNLSASRPQDRQFILSSKKLLLSDSGFYLCAWSWRGDIQYFGAGTRLSVL.

The V gene is TRBV29-1, the J gene TRBJ2-5, with 8 bases matching TRBD1. Germline assignment: CDR1 SQVTM and CDR2 ANQGSEA. CDR3 size: 12 residues. The V segment lost 8 bases and the J segment 0 bases; nucleotides outside the gene matches: 2. CDR3 nucleotides: TGCAGCTCAGGGGGCAACCAAGAGACCCAGTACTTC. Residues: CSSGGNQETQYF.

The gene calls are TRBV12-3 or TRBV12-4 and TRBJ2-7; 9 nucleotides match TRBD2. CDR3 length: 15 amino acids. J gave up 4 bases and V 5 bases, and 9 bases lay outside the gene matches. The CDR3: CASSLGVLAGYEQYF. CDR3 nucleotide sequence: TGTGCCAGCAGTCTAGGAGTCCTAGCGGGATACGAGCAGTACTTC.